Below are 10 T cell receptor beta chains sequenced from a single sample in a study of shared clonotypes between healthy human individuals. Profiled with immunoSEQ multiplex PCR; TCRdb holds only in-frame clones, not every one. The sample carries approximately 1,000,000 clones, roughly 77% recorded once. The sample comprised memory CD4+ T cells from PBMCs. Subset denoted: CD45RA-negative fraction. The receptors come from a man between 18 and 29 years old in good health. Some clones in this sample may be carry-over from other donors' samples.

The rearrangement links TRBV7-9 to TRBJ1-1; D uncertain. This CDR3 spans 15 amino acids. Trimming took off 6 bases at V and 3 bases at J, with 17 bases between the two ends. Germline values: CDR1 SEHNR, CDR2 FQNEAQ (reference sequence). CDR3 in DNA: TGTGCCAGCAGAGCGGAGACATTTGAATACACTGAAGCTTTCTTT. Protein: CASRAETFEYTEAFF.

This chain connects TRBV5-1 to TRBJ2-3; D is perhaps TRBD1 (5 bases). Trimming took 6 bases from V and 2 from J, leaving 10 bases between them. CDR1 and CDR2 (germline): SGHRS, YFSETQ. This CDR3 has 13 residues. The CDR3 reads CASMDTNTDTQYF. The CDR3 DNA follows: TGCGCCAGCATGGACACGAACACAGATACGCAGTATTTT.

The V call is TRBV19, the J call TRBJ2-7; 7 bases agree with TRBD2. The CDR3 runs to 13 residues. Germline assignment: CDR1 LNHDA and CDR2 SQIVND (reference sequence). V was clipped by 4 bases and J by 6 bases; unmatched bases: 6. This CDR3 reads CASSKTSVLEQYF. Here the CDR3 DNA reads TGTGCCAGTAGTAAAACTAGCGTCCTCGAGCAGTACTTC.

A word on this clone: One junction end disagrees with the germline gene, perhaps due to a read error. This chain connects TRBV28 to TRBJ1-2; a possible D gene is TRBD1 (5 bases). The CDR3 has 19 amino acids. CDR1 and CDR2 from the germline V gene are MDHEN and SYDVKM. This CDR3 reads CASSFRLYERDLGLYGCTF. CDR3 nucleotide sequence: TGTGCCAGCAGTTTTCGACTCTACGAACGGGACTTGGGTTTGTATGGCTGCACCTTC.

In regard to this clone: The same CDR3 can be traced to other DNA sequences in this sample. CDR3 residues: CASSLGTENEKLFF. DNA of the CDR3: TGCGCCAGCAGCCTCGGGACGGAAAATGAAAAACTGTTTTTT. V usage is TRBV5-1 and J usage is TRBJ1-4; possible D gene TRBD1, 5 bases. The CDR3 runs 14 residues. Between the trimmed V and J ends, which lost 4 bases and 5 bases, there was a span of 12 bases. Germline CDR1 SGHRS, CDR2 YFSETQ.

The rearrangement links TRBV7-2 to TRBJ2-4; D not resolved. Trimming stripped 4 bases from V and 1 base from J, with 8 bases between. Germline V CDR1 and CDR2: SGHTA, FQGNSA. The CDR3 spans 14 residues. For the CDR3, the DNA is TGTGCCAGCAGCTCTGAAACGGCCAAAAACATTCAGTACTTC. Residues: CASSSETAKNIQYF.

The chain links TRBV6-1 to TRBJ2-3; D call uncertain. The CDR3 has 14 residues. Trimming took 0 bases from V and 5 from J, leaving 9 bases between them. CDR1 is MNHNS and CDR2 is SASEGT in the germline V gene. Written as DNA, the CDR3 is TGTGCCAGCAGTGAAGCGGACCTTCAAGATACGCAGTATTTT. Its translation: CASSEADLQDTQYF.

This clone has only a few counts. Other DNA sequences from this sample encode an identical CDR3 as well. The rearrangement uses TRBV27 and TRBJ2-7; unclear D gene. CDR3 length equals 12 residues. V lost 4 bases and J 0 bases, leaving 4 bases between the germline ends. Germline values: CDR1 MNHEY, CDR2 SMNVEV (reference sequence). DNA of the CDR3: TGTGCCAGCAGTTCAAGCTCCTACGAGCAGTACTTC. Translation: CASSSSSYEQYF.

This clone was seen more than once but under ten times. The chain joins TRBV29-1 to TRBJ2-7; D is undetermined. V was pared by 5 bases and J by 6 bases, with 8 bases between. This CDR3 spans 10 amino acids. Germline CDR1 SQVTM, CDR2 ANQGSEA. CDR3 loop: CSVLVLEQYF. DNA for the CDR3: TGCAGCGTTCTGGTTCTCGAGCAGTACTTC.

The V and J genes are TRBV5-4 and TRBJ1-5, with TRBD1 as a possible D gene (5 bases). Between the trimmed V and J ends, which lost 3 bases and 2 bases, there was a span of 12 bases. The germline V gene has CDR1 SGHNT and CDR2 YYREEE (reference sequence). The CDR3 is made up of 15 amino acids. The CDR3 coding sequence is TGTGCCAGCAGCTCGGATGGAGGGGGCAATCAGCCCCAGCATTTT. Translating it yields CASSSDGGGNQPQHF.